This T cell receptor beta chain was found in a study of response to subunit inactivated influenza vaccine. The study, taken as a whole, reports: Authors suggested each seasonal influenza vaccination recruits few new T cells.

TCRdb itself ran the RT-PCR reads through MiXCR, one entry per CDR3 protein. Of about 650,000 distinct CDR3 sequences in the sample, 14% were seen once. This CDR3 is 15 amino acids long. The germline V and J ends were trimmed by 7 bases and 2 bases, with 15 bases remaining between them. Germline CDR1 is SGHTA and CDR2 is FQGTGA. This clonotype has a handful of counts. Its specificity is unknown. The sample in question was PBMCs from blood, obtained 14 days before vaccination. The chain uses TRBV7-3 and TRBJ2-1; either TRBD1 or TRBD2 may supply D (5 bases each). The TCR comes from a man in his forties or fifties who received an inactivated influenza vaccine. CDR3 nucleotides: TGTGCCAGCACCCCGGGGCCCGGGCCCTACAATGAGCAGTTCTTC. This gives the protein CASTPGPGPYNEQFF. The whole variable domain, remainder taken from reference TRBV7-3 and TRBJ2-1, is GAGVSQTPSNKVTEKGKYVELRCDPISGHTALYWYRQSLGQGPEFLIYFQGTGAADDSGLPNDRFFAVRPEGSVSTLKIQRTERGDSAVYLCASTPGPGPYNEQFFGPGTRLTVL.